Listed below are T cell receptor beta chains from one sample, sequenced in a study of T-cell memory formation after mild COVID-19. MiXCR was run by TCRdb on the 5' RACE reads, yielding one entry per CDR3 protein. The profile shows 250,000 to 350,000 distinct CDR3 sequences, just under 20% of them singletons. The sequenced material came from PBMCs or a T cell subset sorted from them (not recorded which). These TCRs come from a man aged 18 to 29 who had mild COVID-19 (a few samples of this study predate the infection). Cell type and time point are not known. Each CDR3 is given with its conserved first and last residue.

CDR3 protein	V gene	J gene
CASRDRKKSNEQFF	TRBV21-1	TRBJ2-1
CASSWDRGSDTEAFF	TRBV5-6	TRBJ1-1
CSARDQPGRANYGYTF	TRBV20-1	TRBJ1-2
CATSRVTGGVNEQFF	TRBV15	TRBJ2-1
CASSQTGRGGLETQYF	TRBV3-1	TRBJ2-5
CASSLFREPEDEQFF	TRBV5-1	TRBJ2-1
CASSQGSFHEQYF	TRBV4-3	TRBJ2-7
CASSLRWGNTGQPQHF	TRBV7-2	TRBJ1-5
CASSYPYSGANVLTF	TRBV7-2	TRBJ2-6
CASSVGASLSNEQFF	TRBV9	TRBJ2-1
CATSESGRSNQPQHF	TRBV24-1	TRBJ1-5
CASSLSGRPEAFF	TRBV7-9	TRBJ1-1
CASSYGVTGSTEAFF	TRBV6-5	TRBJ1-1
CASSLARRPSYEQYF	TRBV7-9	TRBJ2-7
CASSWQPGLQNEQFF	TRBV5-1	TRBJ2-1
CASSSTLSGGVFF	TRBV6-2/TRBV6-3	TRBJ2-1
CASSYTGNQPQHF	TRBV6-5	TRBJ1-5
CASSLSLAGGGSYNEQFF	TRBV7-6	TRBJ2-1
CATRDRKNIQYF	TRBV4-3	TRBJ2-4
CASRQVIPTGASGNTIYF	TRBV13	TRBJ1-3
CASSPSRSGRVEQYF	TRBV4-1	TRBJ2-7
CASTPLAGAPNYNEQFF	TRBV5-1	TRBJ2-1
CASSLTGTPKTEAFF	TRBV7-3	TRBJ1-1
CASSLTAGHHEQFF	TRBV5-6	TRBJ2-1
CASSLVWTNSPLHF	TRBV7-2	TRBJ1-6
CASSPDGGLNYGYTF	TRBV7-9	TRBJ1-2
CASSPTAGTQYF	TRBV5-6	TRBJ2-5
CAMGGSSNQETQYF	TRBV10-3	TRBJ2-5
CASSYSGVSNSPLHF	TRBV6-2/TRBV6-3	TRBJ1-6
CASSVAQGGNSPLHF	TRBV9	TRBJ1-6
CASSIGTANTEAFF	TRBV7-9	TRBJ1-1
CASSMDRALKQFF	TRBV10-1	TRBJ2-1
CASSLKGGREHEQFF	TRBV7-3	TRBJ2-1
CASSYSRSVDNQETQYF	TRBV6-2/TRBV6-3	TRBJ2-5
CALNLLTDTQYF	TRBV7-9	TRBJ2-3
CASSLWGSIPDTQYF	TRBV7-2	TRBJ2-3
CASSPTGTGVPEAFF	TRBV7-2	TRBJ1-1
CASSQDAGENEKLFF	TRBV4-3	TRBJ1-4
CASGWASDRDGYTF	TRBV12-5	TRBJ1-2
CSARLRAGDSPLHF	TRBV20-1	TRBJ1-6
CASSGYTGDNTEAFF	TRBV5-1	TRBJ1-1
CASSLALGNGELFF	TRBV7-6	TRBJ2-2